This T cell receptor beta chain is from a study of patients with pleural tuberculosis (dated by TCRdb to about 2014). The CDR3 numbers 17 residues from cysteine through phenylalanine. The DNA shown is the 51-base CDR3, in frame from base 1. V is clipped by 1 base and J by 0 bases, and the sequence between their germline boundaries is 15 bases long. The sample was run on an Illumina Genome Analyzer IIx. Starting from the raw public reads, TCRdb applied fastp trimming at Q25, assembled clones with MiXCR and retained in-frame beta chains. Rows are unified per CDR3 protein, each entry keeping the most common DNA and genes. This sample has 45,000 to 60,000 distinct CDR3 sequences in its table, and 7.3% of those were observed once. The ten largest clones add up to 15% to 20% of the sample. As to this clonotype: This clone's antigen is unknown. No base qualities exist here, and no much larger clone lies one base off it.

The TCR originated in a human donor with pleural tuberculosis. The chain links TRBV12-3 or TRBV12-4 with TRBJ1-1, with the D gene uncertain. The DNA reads TGTGCCAGCAGTTTAGAAGGAAGGGCCGAAGTGAACACTGAAGCTTTCTTT. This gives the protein CASSLEGRAEVNTEAFF.